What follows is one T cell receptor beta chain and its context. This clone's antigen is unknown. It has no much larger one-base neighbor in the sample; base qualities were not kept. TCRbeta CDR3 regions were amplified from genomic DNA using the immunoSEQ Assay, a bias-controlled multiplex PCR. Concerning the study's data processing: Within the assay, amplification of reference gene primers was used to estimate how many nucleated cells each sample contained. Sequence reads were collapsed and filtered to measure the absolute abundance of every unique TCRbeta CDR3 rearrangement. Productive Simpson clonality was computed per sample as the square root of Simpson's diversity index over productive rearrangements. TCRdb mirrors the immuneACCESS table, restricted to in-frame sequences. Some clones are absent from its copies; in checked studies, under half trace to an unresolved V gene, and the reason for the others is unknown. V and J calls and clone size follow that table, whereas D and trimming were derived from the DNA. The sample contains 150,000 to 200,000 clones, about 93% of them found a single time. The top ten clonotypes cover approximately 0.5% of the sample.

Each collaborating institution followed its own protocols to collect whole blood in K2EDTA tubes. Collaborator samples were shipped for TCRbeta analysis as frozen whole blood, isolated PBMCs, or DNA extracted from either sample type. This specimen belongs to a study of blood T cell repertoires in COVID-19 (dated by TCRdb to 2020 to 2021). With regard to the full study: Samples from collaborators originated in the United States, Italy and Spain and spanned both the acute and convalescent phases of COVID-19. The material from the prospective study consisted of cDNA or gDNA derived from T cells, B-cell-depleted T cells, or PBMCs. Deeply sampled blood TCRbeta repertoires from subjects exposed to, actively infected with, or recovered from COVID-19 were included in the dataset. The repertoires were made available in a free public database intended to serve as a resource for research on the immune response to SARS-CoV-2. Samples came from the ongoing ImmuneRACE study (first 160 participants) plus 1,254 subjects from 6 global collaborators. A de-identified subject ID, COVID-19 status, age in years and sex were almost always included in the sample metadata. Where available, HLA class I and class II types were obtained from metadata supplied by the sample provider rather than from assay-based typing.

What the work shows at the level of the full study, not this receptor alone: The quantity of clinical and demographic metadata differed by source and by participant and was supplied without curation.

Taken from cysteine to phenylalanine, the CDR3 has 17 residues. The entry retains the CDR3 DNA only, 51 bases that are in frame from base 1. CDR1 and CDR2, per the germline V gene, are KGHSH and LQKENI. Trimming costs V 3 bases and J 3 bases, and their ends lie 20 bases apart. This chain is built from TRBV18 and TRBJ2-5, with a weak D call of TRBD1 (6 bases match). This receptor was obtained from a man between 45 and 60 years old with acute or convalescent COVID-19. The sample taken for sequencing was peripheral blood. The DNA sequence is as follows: TGTGCCAGCTCACCTCAGACAGGTAGAGGTGGGAAAGAGACCCAGTACTTC. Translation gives CASSPQTGRGGKETQYF.